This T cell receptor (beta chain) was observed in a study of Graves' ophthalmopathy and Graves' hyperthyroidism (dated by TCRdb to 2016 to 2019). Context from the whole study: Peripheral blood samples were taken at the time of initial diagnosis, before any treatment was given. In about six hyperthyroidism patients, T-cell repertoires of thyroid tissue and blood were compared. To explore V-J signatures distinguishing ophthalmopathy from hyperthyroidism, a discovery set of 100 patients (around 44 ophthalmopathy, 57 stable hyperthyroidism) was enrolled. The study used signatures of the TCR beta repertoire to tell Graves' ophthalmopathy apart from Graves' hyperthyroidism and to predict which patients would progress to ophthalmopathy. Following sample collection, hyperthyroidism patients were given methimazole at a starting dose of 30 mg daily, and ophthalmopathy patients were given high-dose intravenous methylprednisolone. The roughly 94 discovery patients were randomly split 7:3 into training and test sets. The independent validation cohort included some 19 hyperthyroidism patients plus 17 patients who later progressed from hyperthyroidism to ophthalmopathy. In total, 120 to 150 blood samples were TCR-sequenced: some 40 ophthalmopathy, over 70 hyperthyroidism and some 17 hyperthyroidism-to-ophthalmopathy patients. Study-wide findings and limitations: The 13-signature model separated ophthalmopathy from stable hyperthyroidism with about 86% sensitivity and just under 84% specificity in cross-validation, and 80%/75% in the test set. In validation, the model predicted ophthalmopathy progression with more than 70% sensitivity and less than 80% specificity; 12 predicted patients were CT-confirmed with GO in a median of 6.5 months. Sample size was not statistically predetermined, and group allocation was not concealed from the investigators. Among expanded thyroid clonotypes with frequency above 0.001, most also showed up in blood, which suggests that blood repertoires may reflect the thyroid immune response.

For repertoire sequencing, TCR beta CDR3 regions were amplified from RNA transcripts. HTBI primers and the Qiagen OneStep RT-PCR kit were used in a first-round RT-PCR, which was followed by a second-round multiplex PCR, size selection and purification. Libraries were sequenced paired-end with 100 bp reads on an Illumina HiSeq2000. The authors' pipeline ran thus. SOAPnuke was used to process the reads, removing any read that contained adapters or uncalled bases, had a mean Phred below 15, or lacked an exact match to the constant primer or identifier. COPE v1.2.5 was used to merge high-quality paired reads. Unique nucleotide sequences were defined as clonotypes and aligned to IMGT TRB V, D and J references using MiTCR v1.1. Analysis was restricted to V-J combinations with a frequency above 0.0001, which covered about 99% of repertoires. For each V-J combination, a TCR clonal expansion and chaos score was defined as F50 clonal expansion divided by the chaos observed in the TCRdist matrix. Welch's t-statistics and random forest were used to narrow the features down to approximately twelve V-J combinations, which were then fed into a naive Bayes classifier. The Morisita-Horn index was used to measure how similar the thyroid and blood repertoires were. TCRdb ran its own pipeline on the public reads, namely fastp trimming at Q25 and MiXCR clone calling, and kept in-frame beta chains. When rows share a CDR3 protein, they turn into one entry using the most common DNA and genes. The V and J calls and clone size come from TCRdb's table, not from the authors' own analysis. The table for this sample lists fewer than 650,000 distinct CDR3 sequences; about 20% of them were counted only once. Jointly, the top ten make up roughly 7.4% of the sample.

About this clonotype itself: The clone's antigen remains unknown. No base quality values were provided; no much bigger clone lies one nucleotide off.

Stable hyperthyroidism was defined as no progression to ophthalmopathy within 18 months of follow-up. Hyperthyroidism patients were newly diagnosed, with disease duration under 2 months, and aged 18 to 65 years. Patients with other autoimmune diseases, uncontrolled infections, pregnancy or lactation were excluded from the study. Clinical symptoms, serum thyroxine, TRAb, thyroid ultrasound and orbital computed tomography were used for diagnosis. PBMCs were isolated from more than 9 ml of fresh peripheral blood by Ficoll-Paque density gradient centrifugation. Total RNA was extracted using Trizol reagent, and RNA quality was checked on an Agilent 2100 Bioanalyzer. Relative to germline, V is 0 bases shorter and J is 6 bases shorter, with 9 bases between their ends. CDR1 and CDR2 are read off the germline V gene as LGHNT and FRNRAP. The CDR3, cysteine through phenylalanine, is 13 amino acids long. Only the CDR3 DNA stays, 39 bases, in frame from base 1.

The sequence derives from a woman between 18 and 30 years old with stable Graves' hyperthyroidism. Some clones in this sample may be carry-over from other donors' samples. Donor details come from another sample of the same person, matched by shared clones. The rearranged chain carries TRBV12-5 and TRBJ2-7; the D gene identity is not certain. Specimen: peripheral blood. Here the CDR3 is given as CASGLVWIGEQYF. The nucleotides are TGTGCTAGTGGTTTGGTATGGATCGGCGAGCAGTACTTC.